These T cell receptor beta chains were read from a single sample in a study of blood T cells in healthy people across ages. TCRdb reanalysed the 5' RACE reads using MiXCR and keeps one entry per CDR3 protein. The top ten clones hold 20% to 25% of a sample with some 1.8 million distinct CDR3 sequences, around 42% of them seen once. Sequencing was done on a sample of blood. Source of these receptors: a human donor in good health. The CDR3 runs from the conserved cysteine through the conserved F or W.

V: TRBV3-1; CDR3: CASSQDTGAYTF
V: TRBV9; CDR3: CASSVDLAVYNEQFF
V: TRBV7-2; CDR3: CASSFYRGRNSPLHF
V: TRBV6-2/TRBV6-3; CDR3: CASSYSSPFSTGVGTEAFF
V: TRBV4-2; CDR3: CASSQPGGPTSTDTQYF
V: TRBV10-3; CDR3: CAATPSTGNNYGYTF
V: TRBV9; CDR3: CASSPHGQRETQYF
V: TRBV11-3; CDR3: CASSLVGTAIHQPQHF
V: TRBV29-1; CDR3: CSVEVTSSYEQYF
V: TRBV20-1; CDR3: CSASQGLVQPQHF
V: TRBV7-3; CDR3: CASSYTPSSYNEQFF
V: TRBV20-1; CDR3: CSARQVRNEQFF
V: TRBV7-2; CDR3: CASSLAGVGYTF
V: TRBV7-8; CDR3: CASSTSGGTGGTQYF
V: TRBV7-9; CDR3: CASSSIKLQGYEQYF
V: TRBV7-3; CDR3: CASSLQLANNEQFF
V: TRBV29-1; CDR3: CSVEWGLAADGQFF
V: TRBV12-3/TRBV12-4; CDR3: CASSPAGLTDDTQYF
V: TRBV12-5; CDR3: CASGPHTDTQYF
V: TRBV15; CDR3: CATSRGTSGGGQETQYF
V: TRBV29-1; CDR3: CIAWTGYGYTF
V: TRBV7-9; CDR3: CASSPTGSREQYF
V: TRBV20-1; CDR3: CSARDRTNPYEQYF
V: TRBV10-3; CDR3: CAISPGTGDEQYF
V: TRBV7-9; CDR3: CASSLARGSHNEQFF
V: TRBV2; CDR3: CASRDNKLAKNIQYF
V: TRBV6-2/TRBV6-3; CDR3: CASRESLINIQYF
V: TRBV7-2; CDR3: CASSLGLDEQYF
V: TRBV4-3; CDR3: CASSQDHDTQYF
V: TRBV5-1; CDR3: CASSPQGPKIYEQYF
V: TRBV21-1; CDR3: CASSKEILGVRRTYYEQYF
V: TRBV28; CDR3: CASSPGGAGQPQHF
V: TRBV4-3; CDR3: CASSQDHFTTGGYGYTF
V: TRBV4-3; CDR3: CASSQEGQGNIQYF
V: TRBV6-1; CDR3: CASSPYQGTDTQYF
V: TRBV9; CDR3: CASSVAGGGYGYTF
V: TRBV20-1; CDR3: CSARAGSGETQYF
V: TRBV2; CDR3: CASKTLGGKETQYF
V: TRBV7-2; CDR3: CASSKQGALGAGANVLTF
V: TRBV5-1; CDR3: CASSLMGTVPDYGYTF
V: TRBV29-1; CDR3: CSVFTGTSGYNEQFF
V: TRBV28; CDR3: CASRHRTEAFF
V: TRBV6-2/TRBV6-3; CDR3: CASSYGKSYEQYF
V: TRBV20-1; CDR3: CSANSGLQETQYF
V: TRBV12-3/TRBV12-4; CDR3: CAGSLGRGFSNYGYTF
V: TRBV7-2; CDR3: CASSSYRGGGSYNEQFF
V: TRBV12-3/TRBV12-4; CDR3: CASSFRQEQYF
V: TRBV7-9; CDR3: CASSLGANVLTF
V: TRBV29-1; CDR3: CSVVAEYEQYF
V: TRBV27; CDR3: CASSLSGQGATEAFF
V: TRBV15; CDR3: CATSRVSGGSTDTQYF
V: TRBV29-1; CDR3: CSVADSWLSTDTQYF